This TCR beta chain was captured by sequencing in a study of CD8 T cells in Susac syndrome. With random hexamers, reverse transcription was performed on roughly 0.5 to 1 ug of RNA. In TCRdb, the immunoSEQ multiplex PCR reads were re-called with MiXCR into one record per CDR3 protein. The table includes over 350,000 distinct CDR3 sequences, approximately 85% detected once. The CDR3 has 14 amino acids. V was clipped by 8 bases and J by 10 bases; unmatched bases: 8. Germline CDR1 and CDR2: LNHDA and SQIVND (reference sequence). The TCR originated in a human donor with multiple sclerosis. The rearrangement uses TRBV19 and TRBJ2-1; TRBD2 matches at 13 bases. The sequenced material came from CD8+ T cells from PBMCs. CDR3 sequence: CASGTLAGGYEQFF. The CDR3, as DNA: TGTGCCAGTGGGACACTAGCGGGAGGGTACGAGCAGTTCTTC.